The clone carrying this TCR beta chain was recorded a few times. Its target is not known. The missing CDR3 end, 3 residues past where the read stops, is filled in from the germline J gene. This sample is drawn from a study of T cell clonality in common variable immunodeficiency. Generated by immunoSEQ multiplex PCR, the TCRdb table keeps only in-frame clones and is missing some. The sample counts 14,000 or so clones, none seen once; the ten largest own 8.5% to 10%. Study outcomes and limitations: Fewer deletions and N-nucleotide insertions were reportedly seen in common variable immunodeficiency TCR beta sequences. CVID subjects showed higher TCRbeta clonality than healthy controls. Fewer TCRbeta clones were shared among CVID subjects than controls.

The CDR3 covers 14 residues. Germline V gene sequence: CDR1 KGHSH, CDR2 LQKENI. The sequencing sample was made of peripheral blood mononuclear cells. The receptor's source is a human donor with common variable immunodeficiency. The chain uses TRBV18 and TRBJ1-6, with a tentative D call TRBD1 (5 bases). CDR3 residues: CASSPRQGGNPLHF. The CDR3 DNA, read in part, is TGTGCCAGCTCACCACGGCAGGGCGGTAATCCC.